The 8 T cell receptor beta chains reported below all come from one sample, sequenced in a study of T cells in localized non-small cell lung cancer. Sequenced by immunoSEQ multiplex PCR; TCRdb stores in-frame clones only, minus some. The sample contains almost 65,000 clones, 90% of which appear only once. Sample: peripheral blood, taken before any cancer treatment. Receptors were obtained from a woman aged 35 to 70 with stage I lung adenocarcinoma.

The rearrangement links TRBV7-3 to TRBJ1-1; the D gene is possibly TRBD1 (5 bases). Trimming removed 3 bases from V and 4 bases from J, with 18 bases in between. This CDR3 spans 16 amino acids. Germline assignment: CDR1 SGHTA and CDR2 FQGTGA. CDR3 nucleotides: TGTGCCAGCAGCTTTCAACCGGGACCTACCGGCACTGAAGCTTTCTTT. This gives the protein CASSFQPGPTGTEAFF. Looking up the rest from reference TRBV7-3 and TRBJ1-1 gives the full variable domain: GAGVSQTPSNKVTEKGKYVELRCDPISGHTALYWYRQSLGQGPEFLIYFQGTGAADDSGLPNDRFFAVRPEGSVSTLKIQRTERGDSAVYLCASSFQPGPTGTEAFFGQGTRLTVV.

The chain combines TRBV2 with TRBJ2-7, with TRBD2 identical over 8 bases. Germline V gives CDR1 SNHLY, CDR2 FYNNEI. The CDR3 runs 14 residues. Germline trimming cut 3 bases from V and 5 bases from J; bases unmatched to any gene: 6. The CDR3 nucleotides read TGTGCCAGCAGTGACTTGCGGGAGGTCGACGAGCAGTACTTC. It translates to CASSDLREVDEQYF.

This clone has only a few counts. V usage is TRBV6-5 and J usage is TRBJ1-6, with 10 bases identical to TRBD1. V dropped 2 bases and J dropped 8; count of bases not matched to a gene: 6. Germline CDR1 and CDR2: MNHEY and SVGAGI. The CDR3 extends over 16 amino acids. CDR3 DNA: TGTGCCAGCAGTTACACGCCCGGGACAGGGGATTCACCCCTCCACTTT. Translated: CASSYTPGTGDSPLHF.

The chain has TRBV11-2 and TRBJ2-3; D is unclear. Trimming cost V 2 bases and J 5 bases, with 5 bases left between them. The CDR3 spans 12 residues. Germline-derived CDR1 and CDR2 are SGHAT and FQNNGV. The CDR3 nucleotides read TGTGCCAGCAGCTTAAGTGGAGATACGCAGTATTTT. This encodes CASSLSGDTQYF.

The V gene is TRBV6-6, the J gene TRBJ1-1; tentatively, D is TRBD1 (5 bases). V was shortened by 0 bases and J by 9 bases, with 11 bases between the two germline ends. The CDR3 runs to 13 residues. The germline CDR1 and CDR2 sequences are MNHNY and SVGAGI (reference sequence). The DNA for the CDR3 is TGTGCCAGCAGTTACTCGATTGAGGGGCAAGCTTTCTTT. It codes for CASSYSIEGQAFF.

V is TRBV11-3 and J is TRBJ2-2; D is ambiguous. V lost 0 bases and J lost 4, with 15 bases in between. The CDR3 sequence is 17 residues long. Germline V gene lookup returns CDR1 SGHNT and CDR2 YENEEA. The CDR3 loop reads CASSLDNYGPGTGELFF. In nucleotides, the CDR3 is TGTGCCAGCAGCTTAGATAATTACGGTCCGGGCACCGGGGAGCTGTTTTTT.

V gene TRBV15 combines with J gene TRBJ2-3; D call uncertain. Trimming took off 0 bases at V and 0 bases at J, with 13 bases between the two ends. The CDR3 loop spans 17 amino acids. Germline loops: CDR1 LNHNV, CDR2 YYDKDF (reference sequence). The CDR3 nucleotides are TGTGCCACCAGCAGAGAGGGCCGGAAGGCAAGCACAGATACGCAGTATTTT. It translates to CATSREGRKASTDTQYF.

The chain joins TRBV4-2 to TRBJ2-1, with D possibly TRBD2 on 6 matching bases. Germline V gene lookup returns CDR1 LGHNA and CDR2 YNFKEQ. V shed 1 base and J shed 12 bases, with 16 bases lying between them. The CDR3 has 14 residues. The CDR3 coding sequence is TGTGCCAGCAGCCAAGCGGGAGCGGCGGCGGGGCAGTTCTTC. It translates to CASSQAGAAAGQFF.